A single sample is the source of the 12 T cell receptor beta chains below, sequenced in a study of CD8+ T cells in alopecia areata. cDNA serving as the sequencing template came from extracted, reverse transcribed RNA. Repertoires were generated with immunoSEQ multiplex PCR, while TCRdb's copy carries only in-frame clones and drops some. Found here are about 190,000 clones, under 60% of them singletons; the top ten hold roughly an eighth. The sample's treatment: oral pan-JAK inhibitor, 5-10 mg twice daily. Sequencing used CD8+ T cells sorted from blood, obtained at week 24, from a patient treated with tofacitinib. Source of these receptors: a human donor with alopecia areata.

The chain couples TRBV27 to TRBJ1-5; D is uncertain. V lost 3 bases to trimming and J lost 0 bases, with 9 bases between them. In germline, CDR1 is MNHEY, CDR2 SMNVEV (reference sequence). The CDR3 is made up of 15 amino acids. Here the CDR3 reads CASSFVGNSNQPQHF. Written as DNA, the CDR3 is TGTGCCAGCAGTTTCGTAGGGAATAGCAATCAGCCCCAGCATTTT.

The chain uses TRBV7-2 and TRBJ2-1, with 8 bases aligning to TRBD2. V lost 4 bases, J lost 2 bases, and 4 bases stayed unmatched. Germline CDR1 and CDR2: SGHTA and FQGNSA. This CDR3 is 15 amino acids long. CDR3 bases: TGTGCCAGCAGCTCGAGCGGGGGTACCTACAATGAGCAGTTCTTC. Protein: CASSSSGGTYNEQFF.

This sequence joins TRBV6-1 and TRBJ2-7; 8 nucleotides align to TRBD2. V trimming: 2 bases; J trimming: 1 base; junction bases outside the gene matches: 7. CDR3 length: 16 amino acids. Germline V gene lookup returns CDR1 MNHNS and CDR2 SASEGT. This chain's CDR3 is CASSESLAGISYEQYF. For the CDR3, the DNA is TGTGCCAGCAGTGAATCCTTAGCGGGGATTTCCTACGAGCAGTACTTC.

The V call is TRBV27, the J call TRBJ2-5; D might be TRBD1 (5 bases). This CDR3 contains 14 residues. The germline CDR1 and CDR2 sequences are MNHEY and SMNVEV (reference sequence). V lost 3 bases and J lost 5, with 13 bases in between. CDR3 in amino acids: CASSFGFRAETQYF. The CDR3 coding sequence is TGTGCCAGCAGTTTCGGTTTCAGGGCGGAGACCCAGTACTTC.

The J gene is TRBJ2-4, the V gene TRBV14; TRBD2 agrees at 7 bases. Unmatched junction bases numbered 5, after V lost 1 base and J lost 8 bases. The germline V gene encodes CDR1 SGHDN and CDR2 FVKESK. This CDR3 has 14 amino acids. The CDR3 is CASSQAGLRDIQYF. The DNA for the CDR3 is TGTGCCAGCAGCCAAGCGGGACTAAGGGACATTCAGTACTTC.

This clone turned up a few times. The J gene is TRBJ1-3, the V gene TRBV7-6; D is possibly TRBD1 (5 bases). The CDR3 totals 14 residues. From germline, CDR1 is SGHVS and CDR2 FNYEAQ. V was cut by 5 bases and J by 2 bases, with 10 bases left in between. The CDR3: CASSDRQPGNTIYF. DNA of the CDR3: TGTGCCAGCAGCGACCGACAGCCTGGAAACACCATATATTTT.

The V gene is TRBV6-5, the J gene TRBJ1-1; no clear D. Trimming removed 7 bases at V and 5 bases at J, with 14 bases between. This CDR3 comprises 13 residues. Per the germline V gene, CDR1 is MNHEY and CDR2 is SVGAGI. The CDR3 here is CASTIMVGTEAFF. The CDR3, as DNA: TGTGCCAGCACCATTATGGTGGGGACTGAAGCTTTCTTT.

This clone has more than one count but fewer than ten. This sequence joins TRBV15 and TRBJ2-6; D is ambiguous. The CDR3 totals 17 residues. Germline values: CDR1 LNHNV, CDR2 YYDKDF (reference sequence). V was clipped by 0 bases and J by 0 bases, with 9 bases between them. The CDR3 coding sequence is TGTGCCACCAGCAGAGATGGCAGACCCTCTGGGGCCAACGTCCTGACTTTC. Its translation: CATSRDGRPSGANVLTF. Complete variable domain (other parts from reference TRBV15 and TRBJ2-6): DAMVIQNPRYQVTQFGKPVTLSCSQTLNHNVMYWYQQKSSQAPKLLFHYYDKDFNNEADTPDNFQSRRPNTSFCFLDIRSPGLGDTAMYLCATSRDGRPSGANVLTFGAGSRLTVL.

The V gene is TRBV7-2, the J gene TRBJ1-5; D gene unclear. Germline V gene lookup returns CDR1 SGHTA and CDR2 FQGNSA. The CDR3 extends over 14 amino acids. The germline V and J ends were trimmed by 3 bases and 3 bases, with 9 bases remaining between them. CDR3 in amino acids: CASSLSSPNQPQHF. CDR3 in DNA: TGTGCCAGCAGCTTGAGCAGCCCCAATCAGCCCCAGCATTTT.

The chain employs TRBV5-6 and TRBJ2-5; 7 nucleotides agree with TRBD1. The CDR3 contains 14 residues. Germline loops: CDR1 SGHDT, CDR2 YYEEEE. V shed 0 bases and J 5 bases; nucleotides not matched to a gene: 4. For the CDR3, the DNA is TGTGCCAGCAGCTTGGAAATCAGGGGGGAGACCCAGTACTTC. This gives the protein CASSLEIRGETQYF. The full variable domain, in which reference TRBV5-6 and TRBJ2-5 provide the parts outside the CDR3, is DAGVTQSPTHLIKTRGQQVTLRCSPKSGHDTVSWYQQALGQGPQFIFQYYEEEERQRGNFPDRFSGHQFPNYSSELNVNALLLGDSALYLCASSLEIRGETQYFGPGTRLLVL.

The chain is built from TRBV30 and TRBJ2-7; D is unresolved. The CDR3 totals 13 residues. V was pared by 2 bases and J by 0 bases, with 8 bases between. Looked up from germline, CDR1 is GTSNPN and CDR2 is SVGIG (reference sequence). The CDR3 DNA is TGTGCCTGGAGTCCTGGTTCCTCCTACGAGCAGTACTTC. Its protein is CAWSPGSSYEQYF.

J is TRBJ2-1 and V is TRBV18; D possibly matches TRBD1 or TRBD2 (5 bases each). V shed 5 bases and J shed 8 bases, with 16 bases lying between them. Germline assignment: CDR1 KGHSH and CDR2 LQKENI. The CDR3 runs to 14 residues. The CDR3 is CASSDRDLSHEQFF. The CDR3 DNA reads TGTGCCAGCTCAGACCGGGACCTCTCCCATGAGCAGTTCTTC.